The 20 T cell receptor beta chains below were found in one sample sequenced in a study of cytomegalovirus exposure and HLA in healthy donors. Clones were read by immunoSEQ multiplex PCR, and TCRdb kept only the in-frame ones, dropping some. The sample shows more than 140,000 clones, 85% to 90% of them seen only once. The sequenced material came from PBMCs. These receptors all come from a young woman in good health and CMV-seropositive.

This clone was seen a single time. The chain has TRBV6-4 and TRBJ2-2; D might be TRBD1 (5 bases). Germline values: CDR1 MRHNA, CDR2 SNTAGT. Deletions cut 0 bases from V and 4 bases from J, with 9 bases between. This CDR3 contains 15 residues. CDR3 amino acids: CASSDSPGFTGELFF. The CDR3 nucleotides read TGTGCCAGCAGTGACTCACCAGGGTTCACCGGGGAGCTGTTTTTT.

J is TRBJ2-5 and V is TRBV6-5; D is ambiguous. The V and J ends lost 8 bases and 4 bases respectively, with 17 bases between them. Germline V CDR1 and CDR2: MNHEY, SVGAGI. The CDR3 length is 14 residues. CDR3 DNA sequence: TGTGCCAGCCGATGGTCGAGAGCTCGAGAGACCCAGTACTTC. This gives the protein CASRWSRARETQYF.

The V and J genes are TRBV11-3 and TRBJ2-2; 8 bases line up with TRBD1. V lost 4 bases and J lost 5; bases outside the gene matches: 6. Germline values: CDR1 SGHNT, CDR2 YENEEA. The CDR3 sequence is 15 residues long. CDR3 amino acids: CASSSRTGRTGELFF. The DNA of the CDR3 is TGTGCCAGCAGCTCTAGGACAGGGAGGACCGGGGAGCTGTTTTTT.

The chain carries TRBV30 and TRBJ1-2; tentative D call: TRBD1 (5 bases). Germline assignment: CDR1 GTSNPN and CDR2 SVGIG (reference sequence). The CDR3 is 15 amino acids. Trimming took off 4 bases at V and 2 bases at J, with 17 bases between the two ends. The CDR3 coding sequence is TGTGCCTGGAACCCGGCGGGGCCGGGAAACTATGGCTACACCTTC. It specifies CAWNPAGPGNYGYTF.

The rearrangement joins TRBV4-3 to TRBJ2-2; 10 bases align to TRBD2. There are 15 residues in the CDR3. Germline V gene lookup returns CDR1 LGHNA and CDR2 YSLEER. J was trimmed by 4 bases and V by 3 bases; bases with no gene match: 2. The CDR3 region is CASSQIAGGTGELFF. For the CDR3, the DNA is TGCGCCAGCAGCCAGATAGCGGGAGGCACCGGGGAGCTGTTTTTT.

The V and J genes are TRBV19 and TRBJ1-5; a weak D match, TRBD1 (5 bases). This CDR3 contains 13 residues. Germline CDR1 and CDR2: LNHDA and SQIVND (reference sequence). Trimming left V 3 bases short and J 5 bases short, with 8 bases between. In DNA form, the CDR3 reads TGTGCCAGTAGTATGGGGCCCTATCAGCCCCAGCATTTT. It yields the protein CASSMGPYQPQHF.

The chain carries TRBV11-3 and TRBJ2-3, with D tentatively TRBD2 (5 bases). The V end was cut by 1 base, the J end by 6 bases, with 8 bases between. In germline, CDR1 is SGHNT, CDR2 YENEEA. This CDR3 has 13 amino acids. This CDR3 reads CASSLGVADTQYF. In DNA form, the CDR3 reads TGTGCCAGCAGCTTAGGCGTAGCGGATACGCAGTATTTT.

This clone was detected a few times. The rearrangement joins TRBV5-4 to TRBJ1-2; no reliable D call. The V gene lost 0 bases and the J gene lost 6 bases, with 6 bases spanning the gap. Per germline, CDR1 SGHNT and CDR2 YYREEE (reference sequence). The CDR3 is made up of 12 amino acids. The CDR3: CASSLGQDGYTF. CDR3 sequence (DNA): TGTGCCAGCAGCTTGGGGCAGGATGGCTACACCTTC.

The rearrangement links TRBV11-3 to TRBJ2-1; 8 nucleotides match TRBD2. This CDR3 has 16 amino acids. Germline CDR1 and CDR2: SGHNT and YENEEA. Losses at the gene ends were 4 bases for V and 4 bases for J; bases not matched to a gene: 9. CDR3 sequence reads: CASSSPGSGTYNEQFF. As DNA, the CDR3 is TGTGCCAGCAGCTCTCCGGGTAGCGGGACGTACAATGAGCAGTTCTTC.

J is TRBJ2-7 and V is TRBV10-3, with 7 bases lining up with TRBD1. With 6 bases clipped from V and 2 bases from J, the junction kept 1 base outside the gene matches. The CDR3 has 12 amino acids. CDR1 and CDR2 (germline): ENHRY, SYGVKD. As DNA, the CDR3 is TGTGCCATCAGGGGACAGACCTACGAGCAGTACTTC. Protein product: CAIRGQTYEQYF.

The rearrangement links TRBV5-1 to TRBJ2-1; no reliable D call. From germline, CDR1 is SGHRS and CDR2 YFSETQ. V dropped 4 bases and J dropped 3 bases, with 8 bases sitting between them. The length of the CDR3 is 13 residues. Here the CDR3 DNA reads TGCGCCAGCAGCCCCGACAACTACAATGAGCAGTTCTTC. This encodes CASSPDNYNEQFF.

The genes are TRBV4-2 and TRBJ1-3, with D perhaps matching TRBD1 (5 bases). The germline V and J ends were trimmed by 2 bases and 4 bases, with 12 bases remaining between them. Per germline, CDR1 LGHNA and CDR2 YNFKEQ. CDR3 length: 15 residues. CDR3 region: CASSQSQGSGNTIYF. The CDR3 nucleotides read TGTGCCAGCAGCCAATCTCAGGGATCGGGAAACACCATATATTTT.

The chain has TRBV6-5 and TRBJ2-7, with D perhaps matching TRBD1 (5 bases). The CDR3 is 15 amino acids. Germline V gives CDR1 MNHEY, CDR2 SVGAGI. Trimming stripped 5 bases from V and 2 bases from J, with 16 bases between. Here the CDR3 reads CASSVSQTVTYEQYF. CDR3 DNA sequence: TGTGCCAGCAGTGTCTCCCAGACAGTGACCTACGAGCAGTACTTC.

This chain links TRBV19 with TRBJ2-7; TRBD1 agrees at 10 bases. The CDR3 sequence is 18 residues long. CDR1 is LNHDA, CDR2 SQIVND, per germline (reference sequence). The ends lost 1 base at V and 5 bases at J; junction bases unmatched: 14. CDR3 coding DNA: TGTGCCAGTAGTATAGGCCCCTATTTGACAGGGGGCCCCAACGAGCAGTACTTC. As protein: CASSIGPYLTGGPNEQYF.

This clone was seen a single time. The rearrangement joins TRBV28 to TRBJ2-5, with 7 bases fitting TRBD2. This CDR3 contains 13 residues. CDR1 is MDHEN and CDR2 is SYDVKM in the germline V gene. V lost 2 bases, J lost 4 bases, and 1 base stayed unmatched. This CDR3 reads CASSLTSAETQYF. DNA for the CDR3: TGTGCCAGCAGTTTAACTAGCGCAGAGACCCAGTACTTC.

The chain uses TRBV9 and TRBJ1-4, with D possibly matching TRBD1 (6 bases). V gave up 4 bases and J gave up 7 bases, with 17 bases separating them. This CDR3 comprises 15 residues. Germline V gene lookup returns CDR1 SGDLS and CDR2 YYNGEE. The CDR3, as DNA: TGTGCCAGCAGCCCAGCCACAGGGTTTCTTGAAAAACTGTTTTTT. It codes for CASSPATGFLEKLFF.

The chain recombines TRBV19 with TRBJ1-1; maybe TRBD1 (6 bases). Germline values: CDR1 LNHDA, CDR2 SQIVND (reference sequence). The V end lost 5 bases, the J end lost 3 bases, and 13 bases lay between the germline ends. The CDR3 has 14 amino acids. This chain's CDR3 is CASSGTQGYTEAFF. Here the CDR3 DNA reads TGTGCCAGTAGTGGGACACAGGGCTACACTGAAGCTTTCTTT.

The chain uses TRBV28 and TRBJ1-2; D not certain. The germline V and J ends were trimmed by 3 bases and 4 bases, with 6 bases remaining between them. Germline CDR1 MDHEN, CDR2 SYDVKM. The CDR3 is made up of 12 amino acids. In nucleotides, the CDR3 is TGTGCCAGCAGTTTTAACTTCTATGGCTACACCTTC. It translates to CASSFNFYGYTF.

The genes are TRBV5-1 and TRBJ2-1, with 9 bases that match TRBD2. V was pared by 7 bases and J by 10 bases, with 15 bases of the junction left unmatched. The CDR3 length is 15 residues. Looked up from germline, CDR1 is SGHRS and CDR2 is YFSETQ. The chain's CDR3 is CASAIPLAGREEQFF. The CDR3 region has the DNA TGCGCCAGCGCTATCCCGCTAGCGGGACGTGAGGAGCAGTTCTTC.

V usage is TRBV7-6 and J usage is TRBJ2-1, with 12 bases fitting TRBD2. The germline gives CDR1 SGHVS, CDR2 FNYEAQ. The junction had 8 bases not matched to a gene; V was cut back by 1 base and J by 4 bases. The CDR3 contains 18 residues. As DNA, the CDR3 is TGTGCCAGCAGCTTAGGTCTAGCGGGAGGGGTCCCGTACAATGAGCAGTTCTTC. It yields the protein CASSLGLAGGVPYNEQFF.